Listed here is a single T cell receptor (beta chain). Antigen: not known. Only in-frame clones appear in the TCRdb table, and some are missing; sequencing was by immunoSEQ multiplex PCR. The sample consists of about 140,000 clones, 80% to 95% of them appearing once. The CDR3 loop spans 16 amino acids. The V gene's germline CDR1 is SEHNR and CDR2 FQNEAQ (reference sequence). V gave up 3 bases and J gave up 2 bases, with 16 bases separating them. The sample originates from a study of CD4+ T cells in melanoma. Study-wide findings and caveats: Reportedly, melanoma neoantigen-specific CD4+ T cells showed varied differentiation states. A reported correlation linked neoantigen-specific CD4+ T cells to CD8+, macrophage and B cell function.

The chain is built from TRBV7-9 and TRBJ2-5, with D possibly being TRBD2 (5 bases). This receptor was taken from a human donor with melanoma. The CDR3: CASSFGSWSLQETQYF. For the CDR3, the DNA is TGTGCCAGCAGCTTTGGGAGCTGGTCCTTGCAAGAGACCCAGTACTTC.